Sequencing of this T cell receptor beta chain was carried out in a study of naive and memory T cell subsets. Regarding the study as a whole: Naive repertoires, especially CD8, held a few larger clonotypes, possibly memory cells re-expressing CD45RA. Clonotypes are single alpha or beta chains, not paired receptors.

An equimolar mix of two oligonucleotides served as the beta constant-region primer for TRBC1 and TRBC2. Four rounds of PCR amplified the ligated cDNA using nested alpha and beta constant-region primers plus SP2. TCRdb ran MiXCR on the UMI-ligation and nested PCR reads and lists one entry per CDR3 protein. There are 95,000 to 110,000 distinct CDR3 sequences in the sample; around 13% occur only once, and approximately 2.6% lies in the top ten. Separate alpha and beta amplification began at the second PCR step. Four subsets defined by CD45RA and CD27 were sorted after CD3, CD4, CD8 and live/dead staining. The V gene end was trimmed by 3 bases and the J gene end by 3 bases; junction bases not matched to a gene: 9. The CDR3 is 16 residues long. Per germline, CDR1 MGHRA and CDR2 YSYEKL. With respect to this clonotype: Its antigen remains unidentified.

The clonotype comes from a human donor in good health. Sequenced material: naive CD8+ T cells from blood. This rearrangement joins TRBV4-1 to TRBJ2-7; 9 bases match TRBD2. Here the CDR3 DNA reads TGCGCCAGCAGCCATGACGCCGCTAGCGGGGTCTACGAGCAGTACTTC. Protein product: CASSHDAASGVYEQYF.